The source of this TCR beta chain is a study of cytomegalovirus exposure and HLA in healthy donors. Findings and limits, study-wide: As confirmed in vitro, a few CMV-associated chains were specific for CMV antigens.

Participants comprised healthy donors of bone marrow. This clone was detected a few times. Its antigen remains unknown. Germline CDR1 is SGHAT and CDR2 is FQNNGV. The CDR3 has 14 residues. Trimming cost V 5 bases and J 0 bases, with 9 bases left between them. The PCR was carried out with 60 Vbeta primers and 13 Jbeta primers. Assay: immunoSEQ multiplex PCR; the TCRdb copy retains only in-frame clones and omits some. This sample has some 120,000 clones, with roughly 74% found just once. This clonotype was obtained from a woman aged 45-59 years in good health and CMV-seropositive. The chain recombines TRBV11-2 with TRBJ2-3, with D hard to call. The sample was PBMCs. DNA for the CDR3: TGTGCCAGCAGCGTTTCGAGTAGCACAGATACGCAGTATTTT. It yields the protein CASSVSSSTDTQYF. The complete variable domain, with remaining parts taken from reference TRBV11-2 and TRBJ2-3, reads EAGVAQSPRYKIIEKRQSVAFWCNPISGHATLYWYQQILGQGPKLLIQFQNNGVVDDSQLPKDRFSAERLKGVDSTLKIQPAKLEDSAVYLCASSVSSSTDTQYFGPGTRLTVL.